This is a list of T cell receptor beta chains from one sample in a study of cytomegalovirus exposure and HLA in healthy donors. Sequenced by immunoSEQ multiplex PCR; TCRdb stores in-frame clones only, minus some. This sample has 150,000 to 200,000 clones, with more than 70% found just once. Sequencing input: PBMCs. The receptors were sampled from a male donor in good health and CMV-seropositive. Both conserved end residues are part of each CDR3. A D gene is named only where the DNA matches it firmly. Clone size appears in some rows only: once, few, many, or a class for an expanded clone.

D	V	size	J	CDR3	DNA
TRBD1	TRBV4-1	-	TRBJ1-5	CASSSWTGENQPQHF	TGCGCCAGCAGCTCTTGGACAGGAGAAAATCAGCCCCAGCATTTT
TRBD2	TRBV27	-	TRBJ2-3	CASSLYSGSLTDTQYF	TGTGCCAGCAGTTTATATAGCGGGAGTTTGACAGATACGCAGTATTTT
-	TRBV7-9	-	TRBJ2-2	CSSSLAAGPGELFF	TGTTCCAGCAGCTTAGCGGCAGGGCCCGGGGAGCTGTTTTTT
-	TRBV29-1	-	TRBJ1-2	CSVARDHGYTF	TGCAGCGTTGCACGGGATCACGGCTACACCTTC
TRBD1	TRBV30	few	TRBJ2-1	CAWSLRTGYNEQFF	TGTGCCTGGAGTCTTCGGACAGGCTACAATGAGCAGTTCTTC
-	TRBV7-2	-	TRBJ2-6	CASSVHQGSGANVLTF	TGTGCCAGCAGCGTACATCAGGGGTCTGGGGCCAACGTCCTGACTTTC
TRBD2	TRBV6-1	-	TRBJ2-7	CASSILAGGKDEQYF	TGTGCCAGCAGCATCCTAGCGGGAGGGAAGGACGAGCAGTACTTC
-	TRBV7-3	-	TRBJ1-6	CASSLMQGGGSPLHF	TGTGCCAGCAGCTTAATGCAGGGAGGGGGTTCACCCCTCCACTTT
TRBD1	TRBV27	-	TRBJ1-1	CASSSRQGRDTEAFF	TGTGCCAGCAGTTCCCGACAGGGTAGGGACACTGAAGCTTTCTTT
TRBD2	TRBV5-1	-	TRBJ2-7	CASSIGLAEPSYEQYF	TGCGCCAGCAGCATCGGACTAGCGGAGCCCTCCTACGAGCAGTACTTC
-	TRBV5-6	-	TRBJ1-6	CASSFGRLQRASPLHF	TGTGCCAGCAGCTTCGGACGGCTCCAGAGGGCCTCACCCCTCCACTTT
-	TRBV11-3	-	TRBJ2-1	CASSLAAGVDNEQFF	TGTGCCAGCAGCTTAGCGGCAGGGGTCGACAATGAGCAGTTCTTC
-	TRBV6-5	once	TRBJ1-5	CATTSIRGQPQHF	TGTGCCACCACTTCCATCAGGGGCCAGCCCCAGCATTTT
-	TRBV6-4	-	TRBJ1-1	CASSDSAATEAFF	TGTGCCAGCAGTGACTCGGCGGCAACTGAAGCTTTCTTT
-	TRBV10-3	-	TRBJ2-3	CAIREAGPRTDTQYF	TGTGCCATCAGGGAAGCGGGTCCTCGCACAGATACGCAGTATTTT
-	TRBV7-6	-	TRBJ2-5	CASSLSSYATETQYF	TGTGCCAGCAGCTTATCTAGCTACGCCACAGAGACCCAGTACTTC
-	TRBV23-1	few	TRBJ1-5	CASSQIRRQPQHF	TGCGCCAGCAGTCAAATTAGGCGGCAGCCCCAGCATTTT
TRBD1	TRBV4-1	-	TRBJ1-2	CASSLIADREGYTF	TGCGCCAGCAGCCTGATAGCGGACAGGGAGGGCTACACCTTC
TRBD2	TRBV5-1	-	TRBJ2-1	CASSLGLAGLSSYNEQFF	TGCGCCAGCAGCTTGGGACTAGCGGGGTTGAGCTCCTACAATGAGCAGTTCTTC
TRBD1	TRBV11-2	-	TRBJ1-4	CASSVRDRGLKNEKLFF	TGTGCCAGCAGCGTCCGGGACAGGGGTCTCAAAAATGAAAAACTGTTTTTT
-	TRBV29-1	-	TRBJ2-1	CSVERAPYNEQFF	TGCAGCGTTGAGAGGGCCCCCTACAATGAGCAGTTCTTC
-	TRBV6-1	-	TRBJ2-3	CATRTVGTDTQYF	TGTGCCACGCGAACGGTAGGCACAGATACGCAGTATTTT
TRBD2	TRBV2	-	TRBJ2-1	CASLSTSGIYEQFF	TGTGCCAGCCTCAGTACTAGCGGGATATATGAGCAGTTCTTC
-	TRBV27	once	TRBJ2-3	CASSFRGDTQYF	TGTGCCAGCAGTTTCCGGGGAGATACGCAGTATTTT
TRBD1	TRBV5-6	-	TRBJ2-2	CASSSQRDRDTGELFF	TGTGCCAGCAGCTCCCAACGGGACAGAGACACCGGGGAGCTGTTTTTT
-	TRBV19	few	TRBJ2-3	CASSIGTSLTDTQYF	TGTGCCAGTAGTATCGGTACTAGCCTCACAGATACGCAGTATTTT
-	TRBV5-1	-	TRBJ2-7	CASSLVQPGVYEQYF	TGCGCCAGCAGCTTGGTTCAACCCGGGGTCTACGAGCAGTACTTC
TRBD2	TRBV7-8	-	TRBJ2-3	CASSPREGLRPYF	TGTGCCAGCAGCCCTAGGGAGGGGCTACGTCCGTATTTT
TRBD2	TRBV19	-	TRBJ2-1	CASNDLAGFRDEQFF	TGTGCCAGTAACGATTTAGCGGGGTTTAGGGATGAGCAGTTCTTC
TRBD2	TRBV7-3	-	TRBJ2-3	CASSSSAGGVTDTQYF	TGTGCCAGCAGCTCCTCAGCGGGAGGGGTGACAGATACGCAGTATTTT
TRBD1	TRBV19	-	TRBJ1-5	CASSTGQGLSNQPQHF	TGTGCCAGTAGTACCGGACAGGGACTCAGCAATCAGCCCCAGCATTTT
-	TRBV11-2	-	TRBJ2-1	CASSPGLGGSYNEQFF	TGTGCCAGCAGCCCCGGACTAGGGGGGTCCTACAATGAGCAGTTCTTC
TRBD1	TRBV7-9	few	TRBJ1-4	CSSSAPGGGEKLFF	TGTTCCAGCAGCGCCCCAGGGGGCGGTGAAAAACTGTTTTTT
-	TRBV7-6	-	TRBJ2-7	CASSHPGREQYF	TGTGCCAGCAGCCACCCCGGGAGAGAGCAGTACTTC
-	TRBV18	-	TRBJ2-3	CASSPPYGGASTDTQYF	TGTGCCAGCTCACCACCGTACGGCGGGGCTAGCACAGATACGCAGTATTTT
TRBD2	TRBV19	few	TRBJ2-1	CASSISDWRETGNEQFF	TGTGCCAGTAGTATTAGTGATTGGCGGGAGACGGGAAATGAGCAGTTCTTC
-	TRBV5-8	-	TRBJ2-7	CASSFQVDIYEQYF	TGTGCCAGCAGCTTTCAGGTGGATATTTACGAGCAGTACTTC
-	TRBV11-1	-	TRBJ1-1	CASSRTANTEAFF	TGTGCCAGCAGCCGGACAGCGAACACTGAAGCTTTCTTT
TRBD1	TRBV9	-	TRBJ2-7	CASSVGGQGPYEQYF	TGTGCCAGCAGCGTTGGGGGACAGGGGCCCTACGAGCAGTACTTC
TRBD2	TRBV6-1	-	TRBJ2-1	CASSEETSGRYNEQFF	TGTGCCAGCAGTGAAGAAACTAGCGGGAGGTACAATGAGCAGTTCTTC
TRBD2	TRBV6-4	-	TRBJ2-1	CASSDWTSGRGDNEQFF	TGTGCCAGCAGTGACTGGACTAGCGGGAGGGGGGACAATGAGCAGTTCTTC
-	TRBV6-1	-	TRBJ1-5	CASTGVLSNQPQHF	TGTGCCAGCACAGGGGTTTTGAGCAATCAGCCCCAGCATTTT
TRBD1	TRBV5-1	-	TRBJ2-7	CASSLAGLQGAYEQYF	TGCGCCAGCAGCTTGGCAGGCTTGCAGGGGGCCTACGAGCAGTACTTC
TRBD2	TRBV9	-	TRBJ2-3	CASSELRTSGTDTQYF	TGTGCCAGCAGCGAACTCAGGACTAGCGGCACAGATACGCAGTATTTT
-	TRBV6-4	once	TRBJ2-3	CASSESIPSDTQYF	TGTGCCAGCAGTGAAAGTATTCCGTCAGATACGCAGTACTTT
TRBD1	TRBV10-3	-	TRBJ2-7	CAARQGKDEQYF	TGTGCCGCTAGACAGGGGAAGGACGAGCAGTACTTC
-	TRBV5-4	-	TRBJ2-1	CASISMGDEQFF	TGTGCCAGCATCTCGATGGGAGATGAGCAGTTCTTC
TRBD1	TRBV5-6	-	TRBJ2-7	CASSSTGQASREQYF	TGTGCCAGCAGCTCCACGGGACAGGCATCTCGGGAGCAGTACTTC
-	TRBV19	-	TRBJ2-7	CASSIAGVSYEQYF	TGTGCCAGTAGTATAGCGGGGGTCTCCTACGAGCAGTACTTC
-	TRBV30	-	TRBJ2-2	CAWSVLATTGELFF	TGTGCCTGGAGTGTGCTCGCGACTACCGGGGAGCTGTTTTTT
-	TRBV7-6	-	TRBJ2-1	CASSDPLAVKQFF	TGTGCCAGCAGTGATCCTCTCGCAGTGAAGCAGTTCTTC
-	TRBV11-2	-	TRBJ2-1	CASSQGASGVYNEQFF	TGTGCCAGCAGCCAGGGGGCTAGCGGGGTCTACAATGAGCAGTTCTTC
-	TRBV19	-	TRBJ2-1	CALGGRGASGFNEQFF	TGTGCCCTGGGGGGAAGGGGCGCGTCAGGCTTCAATGAGCAGTTCTTC
TRBD1	TRBV5-1	-	TRBJ1-5	CASSLDGQGAWPQHF	TGCGCCAGCAGCTTGGATGGGCAGGGGGCCTGGCCCCAGCATTTT
TRBD1	TRBV9	-	TRBJ1-3	CASKRTGQLYF	TGTGCCAGCAAAAGGACAGGGCAATTATATTTT
-	TRBV19	few	TRBJ1-1	CASREALMNTEAFF	TGTGCCAGCAGAGAGGCATTGATGAACACTGAAGCTTTCTTT
-	TRBV28	few	TRBJ1-3	CASSLSQPGNTIYF	TGTGCCAGCAGTTTGTCACAGCCCGGAAACACCATATATTTT
TRBD2	TRBV7-2	-	TRBJ2-2	CASSSPTSGSWYTGELFF	TGTGCCAGCAGCTCGCCCACTAGCGGATCTTGGTACACCGGGGAGCTGTTTTTT